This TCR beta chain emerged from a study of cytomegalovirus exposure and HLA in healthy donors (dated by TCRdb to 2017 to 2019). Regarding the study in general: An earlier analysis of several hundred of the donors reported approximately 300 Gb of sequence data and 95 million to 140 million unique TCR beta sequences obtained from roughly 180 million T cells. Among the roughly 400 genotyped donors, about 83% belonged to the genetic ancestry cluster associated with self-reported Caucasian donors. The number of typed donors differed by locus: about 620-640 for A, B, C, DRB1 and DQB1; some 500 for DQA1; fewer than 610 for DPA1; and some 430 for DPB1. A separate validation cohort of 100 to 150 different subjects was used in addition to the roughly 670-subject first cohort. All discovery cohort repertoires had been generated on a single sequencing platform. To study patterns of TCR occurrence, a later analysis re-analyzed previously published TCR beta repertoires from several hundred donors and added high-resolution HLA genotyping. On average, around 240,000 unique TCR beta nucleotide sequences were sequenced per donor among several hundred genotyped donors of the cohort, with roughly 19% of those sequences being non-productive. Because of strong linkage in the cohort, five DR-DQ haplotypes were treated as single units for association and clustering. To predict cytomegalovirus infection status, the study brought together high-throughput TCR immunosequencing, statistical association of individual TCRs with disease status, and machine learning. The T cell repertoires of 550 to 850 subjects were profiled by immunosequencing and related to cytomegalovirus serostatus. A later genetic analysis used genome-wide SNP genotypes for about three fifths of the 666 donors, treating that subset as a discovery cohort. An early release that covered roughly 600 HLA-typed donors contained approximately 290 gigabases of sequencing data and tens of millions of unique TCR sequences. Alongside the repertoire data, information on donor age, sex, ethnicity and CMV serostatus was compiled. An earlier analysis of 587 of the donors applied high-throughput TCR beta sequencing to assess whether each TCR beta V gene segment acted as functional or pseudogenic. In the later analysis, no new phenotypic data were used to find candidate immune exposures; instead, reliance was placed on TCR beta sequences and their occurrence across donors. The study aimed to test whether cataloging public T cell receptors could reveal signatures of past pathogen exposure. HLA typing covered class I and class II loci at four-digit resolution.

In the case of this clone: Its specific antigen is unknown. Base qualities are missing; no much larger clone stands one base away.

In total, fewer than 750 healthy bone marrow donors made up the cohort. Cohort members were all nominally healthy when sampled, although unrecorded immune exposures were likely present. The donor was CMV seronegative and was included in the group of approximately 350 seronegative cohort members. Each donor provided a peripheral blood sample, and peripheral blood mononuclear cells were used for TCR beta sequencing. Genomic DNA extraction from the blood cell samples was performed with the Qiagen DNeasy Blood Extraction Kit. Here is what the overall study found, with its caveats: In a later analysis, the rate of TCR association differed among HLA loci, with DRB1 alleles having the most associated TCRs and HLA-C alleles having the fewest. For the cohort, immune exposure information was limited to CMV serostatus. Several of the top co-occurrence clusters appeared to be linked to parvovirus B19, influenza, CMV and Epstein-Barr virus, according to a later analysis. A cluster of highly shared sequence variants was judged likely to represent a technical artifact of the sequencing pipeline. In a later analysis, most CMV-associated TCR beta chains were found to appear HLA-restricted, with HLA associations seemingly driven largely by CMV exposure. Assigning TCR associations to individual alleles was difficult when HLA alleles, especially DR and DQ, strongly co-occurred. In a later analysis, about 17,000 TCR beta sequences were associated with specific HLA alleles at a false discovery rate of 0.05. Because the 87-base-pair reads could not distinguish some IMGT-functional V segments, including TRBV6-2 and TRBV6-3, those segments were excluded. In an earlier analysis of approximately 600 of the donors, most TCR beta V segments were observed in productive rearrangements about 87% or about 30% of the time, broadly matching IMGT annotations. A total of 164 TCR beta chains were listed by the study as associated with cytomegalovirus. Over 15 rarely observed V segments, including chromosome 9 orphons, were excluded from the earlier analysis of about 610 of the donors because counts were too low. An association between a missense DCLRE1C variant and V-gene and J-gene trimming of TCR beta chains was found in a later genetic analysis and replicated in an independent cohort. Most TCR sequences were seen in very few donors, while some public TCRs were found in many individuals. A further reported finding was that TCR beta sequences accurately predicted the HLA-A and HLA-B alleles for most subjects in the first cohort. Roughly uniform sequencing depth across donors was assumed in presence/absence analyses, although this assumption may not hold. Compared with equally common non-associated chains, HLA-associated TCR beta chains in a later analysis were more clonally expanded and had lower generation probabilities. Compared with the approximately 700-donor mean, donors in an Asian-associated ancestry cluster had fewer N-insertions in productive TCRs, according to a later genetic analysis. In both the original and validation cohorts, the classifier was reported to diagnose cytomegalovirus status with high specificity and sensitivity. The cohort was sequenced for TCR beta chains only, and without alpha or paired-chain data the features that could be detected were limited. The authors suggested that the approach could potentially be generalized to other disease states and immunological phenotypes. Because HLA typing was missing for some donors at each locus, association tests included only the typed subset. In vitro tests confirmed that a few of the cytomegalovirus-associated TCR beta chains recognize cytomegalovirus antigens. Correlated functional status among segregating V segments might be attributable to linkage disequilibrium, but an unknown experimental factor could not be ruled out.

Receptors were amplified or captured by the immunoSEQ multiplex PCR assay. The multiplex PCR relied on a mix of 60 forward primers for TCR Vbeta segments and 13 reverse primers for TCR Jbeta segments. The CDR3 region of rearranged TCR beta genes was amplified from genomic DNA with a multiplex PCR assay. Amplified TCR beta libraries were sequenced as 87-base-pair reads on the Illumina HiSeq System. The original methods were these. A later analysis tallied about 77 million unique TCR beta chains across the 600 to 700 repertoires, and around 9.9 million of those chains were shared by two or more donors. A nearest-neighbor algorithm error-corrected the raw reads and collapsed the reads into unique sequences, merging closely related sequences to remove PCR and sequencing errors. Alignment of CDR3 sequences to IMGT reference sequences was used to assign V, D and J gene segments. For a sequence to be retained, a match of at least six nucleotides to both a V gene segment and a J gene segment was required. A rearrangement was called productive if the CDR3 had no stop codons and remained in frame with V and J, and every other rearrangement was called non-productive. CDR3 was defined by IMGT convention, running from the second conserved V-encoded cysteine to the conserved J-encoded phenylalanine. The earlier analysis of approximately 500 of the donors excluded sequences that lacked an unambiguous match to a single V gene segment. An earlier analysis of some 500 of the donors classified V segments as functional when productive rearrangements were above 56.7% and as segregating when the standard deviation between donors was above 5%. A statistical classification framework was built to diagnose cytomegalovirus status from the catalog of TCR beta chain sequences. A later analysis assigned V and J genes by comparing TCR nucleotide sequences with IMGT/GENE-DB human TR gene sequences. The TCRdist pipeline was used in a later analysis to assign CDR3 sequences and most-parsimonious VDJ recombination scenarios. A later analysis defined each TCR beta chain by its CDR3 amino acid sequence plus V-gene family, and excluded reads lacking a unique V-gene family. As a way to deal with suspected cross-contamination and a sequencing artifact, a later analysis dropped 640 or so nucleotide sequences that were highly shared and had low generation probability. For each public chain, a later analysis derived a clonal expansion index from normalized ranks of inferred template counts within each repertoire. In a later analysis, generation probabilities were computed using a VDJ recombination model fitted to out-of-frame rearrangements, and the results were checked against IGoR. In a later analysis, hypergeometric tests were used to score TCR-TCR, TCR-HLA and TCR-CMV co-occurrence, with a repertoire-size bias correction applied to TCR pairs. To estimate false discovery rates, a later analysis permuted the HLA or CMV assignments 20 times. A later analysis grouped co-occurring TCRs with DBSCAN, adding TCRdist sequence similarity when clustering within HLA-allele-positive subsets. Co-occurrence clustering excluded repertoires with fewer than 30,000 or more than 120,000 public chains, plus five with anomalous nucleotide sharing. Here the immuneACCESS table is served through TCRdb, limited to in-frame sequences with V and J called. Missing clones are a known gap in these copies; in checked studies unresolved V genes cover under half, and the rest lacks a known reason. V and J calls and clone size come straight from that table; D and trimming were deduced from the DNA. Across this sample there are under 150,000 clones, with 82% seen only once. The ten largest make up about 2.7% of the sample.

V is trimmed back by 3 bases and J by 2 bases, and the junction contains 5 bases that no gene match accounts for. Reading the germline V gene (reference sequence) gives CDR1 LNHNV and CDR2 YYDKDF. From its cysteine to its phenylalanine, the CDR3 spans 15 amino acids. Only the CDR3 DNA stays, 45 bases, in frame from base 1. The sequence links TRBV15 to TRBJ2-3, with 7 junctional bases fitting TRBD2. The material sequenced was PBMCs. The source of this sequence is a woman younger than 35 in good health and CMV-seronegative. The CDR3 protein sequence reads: CATSSSSGYTDTQYF. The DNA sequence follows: TGTGCCACCAGCAGTTCTAGCGGATACACAGATACGCAGTATTTT. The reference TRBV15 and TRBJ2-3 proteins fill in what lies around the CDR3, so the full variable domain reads DAMVIQNPRYQVTQFGKPVTLSCSQTLNHNVMYWYQQKSSQAPKLLFHYYDKDFNNEADTPDNFQSRRPNTSFCFLDIRSPGLGDTAMYLCATSSSSGYTDTQYFGPGTRLTVL.